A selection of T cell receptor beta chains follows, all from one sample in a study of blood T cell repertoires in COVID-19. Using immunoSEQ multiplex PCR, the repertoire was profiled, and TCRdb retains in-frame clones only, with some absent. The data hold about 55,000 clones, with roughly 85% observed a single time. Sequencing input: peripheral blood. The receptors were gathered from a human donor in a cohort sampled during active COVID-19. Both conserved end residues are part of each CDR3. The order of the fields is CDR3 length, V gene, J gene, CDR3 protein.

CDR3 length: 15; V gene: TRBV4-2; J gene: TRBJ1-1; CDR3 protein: CASSQEEGAQGEAFF
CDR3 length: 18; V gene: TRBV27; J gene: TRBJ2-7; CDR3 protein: CASNPGLAGGGGSYEQYF
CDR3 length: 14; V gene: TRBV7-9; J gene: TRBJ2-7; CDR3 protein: CASSPVTGAYEQYF
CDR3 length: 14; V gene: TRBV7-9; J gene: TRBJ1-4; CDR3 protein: CASSFPTGGEKLFF
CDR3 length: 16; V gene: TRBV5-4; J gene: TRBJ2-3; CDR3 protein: CASSSGLAGGEDTQYF
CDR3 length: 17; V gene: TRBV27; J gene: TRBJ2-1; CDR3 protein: CASSFGLSQLFYNEQFF
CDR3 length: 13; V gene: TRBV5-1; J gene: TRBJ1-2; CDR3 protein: CASSLGQGDGYTF
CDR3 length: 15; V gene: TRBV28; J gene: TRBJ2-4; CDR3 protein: CASTRTGKAKNIQYF
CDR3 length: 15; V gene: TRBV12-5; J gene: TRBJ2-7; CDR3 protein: CASPLRGGVNYEQYF
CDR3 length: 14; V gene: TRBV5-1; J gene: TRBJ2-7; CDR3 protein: CASSSDRASYEQYF
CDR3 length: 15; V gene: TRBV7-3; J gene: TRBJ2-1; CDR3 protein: CASSLTAGGPGEQFF
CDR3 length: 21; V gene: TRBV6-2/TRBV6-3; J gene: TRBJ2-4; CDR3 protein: CASSWGPRDKGITRAKNIQYF
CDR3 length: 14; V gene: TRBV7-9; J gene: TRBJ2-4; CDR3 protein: CASSPSTAKNIQYF
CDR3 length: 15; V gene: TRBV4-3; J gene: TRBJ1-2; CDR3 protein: CASSQDLRGSYGYTF
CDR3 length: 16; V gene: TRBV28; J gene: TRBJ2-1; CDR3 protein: CASSLLAGQYYNEQFF
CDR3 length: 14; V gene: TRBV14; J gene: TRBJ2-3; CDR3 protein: CASSQFESTDTQYF
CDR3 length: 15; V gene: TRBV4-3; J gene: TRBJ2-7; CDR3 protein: CASSQGGQGPYEQYF
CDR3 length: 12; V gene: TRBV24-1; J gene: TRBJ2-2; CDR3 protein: CATSDWSGELFF
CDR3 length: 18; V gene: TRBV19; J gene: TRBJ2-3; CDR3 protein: CASRRSTSGILDTDTQYF
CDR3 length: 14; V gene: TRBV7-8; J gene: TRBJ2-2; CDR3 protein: CASSLRQGPGELFF
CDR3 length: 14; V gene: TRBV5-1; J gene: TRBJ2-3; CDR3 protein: CASSLALAGDTQYF
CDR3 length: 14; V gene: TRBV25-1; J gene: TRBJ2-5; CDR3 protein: CASSEYRGQETQYF
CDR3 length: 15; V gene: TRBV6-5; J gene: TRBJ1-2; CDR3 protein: CASSTIGRGYYGYTF
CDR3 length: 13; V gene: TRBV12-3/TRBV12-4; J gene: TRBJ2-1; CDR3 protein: CASRREDYNEQFF
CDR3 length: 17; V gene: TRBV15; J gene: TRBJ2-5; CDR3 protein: CATSRDLISGSVETQYF
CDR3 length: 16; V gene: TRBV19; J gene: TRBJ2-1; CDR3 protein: CASSPGRADSYNEQFF
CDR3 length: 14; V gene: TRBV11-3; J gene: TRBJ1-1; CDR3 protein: CASSRTGGSTEAFF
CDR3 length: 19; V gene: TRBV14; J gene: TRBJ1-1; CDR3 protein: CASSQRPWTTADRDTEAFF
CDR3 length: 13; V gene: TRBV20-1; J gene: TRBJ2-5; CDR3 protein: CSARGQVQETQYF
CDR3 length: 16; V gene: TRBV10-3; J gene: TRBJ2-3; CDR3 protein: CAISENLAGVVDTQYF
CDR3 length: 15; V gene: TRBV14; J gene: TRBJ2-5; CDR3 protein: CASSPILAGGETQYF
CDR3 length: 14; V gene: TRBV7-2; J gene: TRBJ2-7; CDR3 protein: CASSFQRGDYEQYF
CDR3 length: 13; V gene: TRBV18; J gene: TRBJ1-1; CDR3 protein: CASSPVGTVEAFF
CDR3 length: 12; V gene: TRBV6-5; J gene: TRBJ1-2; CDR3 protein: CASRTVNYGYTF
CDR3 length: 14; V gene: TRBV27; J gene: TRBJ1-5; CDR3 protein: CASSLSAGQQPQHF
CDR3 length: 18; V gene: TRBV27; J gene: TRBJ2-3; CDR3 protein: CASSLSPGASGRVDTQYF
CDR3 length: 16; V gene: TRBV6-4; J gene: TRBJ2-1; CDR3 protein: CASSDVGTSAYNEQFF
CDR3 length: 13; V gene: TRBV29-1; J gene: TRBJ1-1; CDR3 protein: CSVGDTLNTEAFF
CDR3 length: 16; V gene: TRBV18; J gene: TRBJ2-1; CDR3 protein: CASSRDLARDGNEQFF
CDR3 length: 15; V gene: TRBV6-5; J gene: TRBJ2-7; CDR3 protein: CASKEWEGTRYEQYF